This TCR beta chain appears in the sequencing data of a study of blood T cells in healthy people across ages. General study findings and limits: Leaving the PBMCs unsorted stopped any conclusive comparison of naive versus antigen-experienced cells. The recorded TCR beta diversity per million T cells decreased in a roughly linear manner with age. Diversity figures derived from one million T cells were judged to underestimate the true value.

Together with a sample-barcoded 5' primer, a J-beta primer mix was included in a second PCR lasting 7 to 11 cycles. A single record per CDR3 protein comes from TCRdb applying MiXCR to the 5' RACE reads. The sample consists of roughly 730,000 distinct CDR3 sequences, more than 50% of them appearing once. Donors gave 8.5 to 10 milliliters of peripheral blood apiece. This clonotype was seen a handful of times. Its specificity is not known. Trimming stripped 7 bases from V and 0 bases from J, with 16 bases between. This CDR3 has 16 amino acids. CDR1 is MGHRA and CDR2 is YSYEKL in the germline V gene. Sequenced: blood. The receptor's source is a middle-aged man in good health. This chain links TRBV4-1 with TRBJ2-1; a weak D match, TRBD2 (5 bases). In nucleotides, the CDR3 is TGCGCCAGCACCGCAGGCGCGGGCATCTCCTACAATGAGCAGTTCTTC. Amino acids: CASTAGAGISYNEQFF.